The clone carrying this T cell receptor (beta chain) was observed many times. An end of the junction does not agree with germline; a read error may underlie this. TCRdb redid the clone calls on the PCR reads using MiXCR. Counted here are roughly 40,000 clones, 15% to 20% occurring once; the ten biggest clones make up approximately 23%. Patients underwent thyroid surgery, and none had received any treatment before it. This entry belongs to a study of metastatic and nonmetastatic thyroid tumors. Study summary: Malignant thyroid and benign thyroid patients provided blood and tumor or nodule tissue whose repertoires were compared.

Germline V gene sequence: CDR1 MDHEN, CDR2 SYDVKM. The CDR3 runs 12 residues. The TCR sequence derives from a female donor with papillary thyroid cancer or a benign thyroid nodule (not recorded which). Some clones in this sample may be carry-over from other donors' samples. The chain has TRBV28 and TRBJ2-7; 7 bases map to TRBD2. Sample: blood. The CDR3 region has the DNA TGTGCCAGCAGTCCTGACTCTGCGGGAGCTTCTTTC. Its translation is CASSPDSAGASF. The full variable domain, in which reference TRBV28 and TRBJ2-7 provide the parts outside the CDR3, is DVKVTQSSRYLVKRTGEKVFLECVQDMDHENMFWYRQDPGLGLRLIYFSYDVKMKEKGDIPEGYSVSREKKERFSLILESASTNQTSMYLCASSPDSAGASFGPGTRLTVT.